Following are 10 T cell receptor beta chains from one sample sequenced in a study of T cell responses to AZD1222 COVID-19 vaccine. Using immunoSEQ multiplex PCR, the repertoire was profiled, and TCRdb retains in-frame clones only, with some absent. The data hold about 110,000 clones, with around 90% observed a single time. Here the sequenced sample was peripheral blood, taken on day 0 of AZD1222 vaccination. The receptors here all came from an adult in good health.

The rearrangement uses TRBV7-3 and TRBJ2-4; the D is unclear. The CDR3 covers 11 residues. V lost 5 bases and J 7 bases, leaving 6 bases between the germline ends. Looked up from germline, CDR1 is SGHTA and CDR2 is FQGTGA. CDR3 DNA: TGTGCCAGCAGCGCTCGGAACATTCAGTACTTC. Protein: CASSARNIQYF.

The chain carries TRBV11-2 and TRBJ2-3; the D is unclear. Trimming cost V 5 bases and J 4 bases, with 10 bases left between them. Germline V gene lookup returns CDR1 SGHAT and CDR2 FQNNGV. This CDR3 region has 13 residues. This chain's CDR3 is CASSPQLPDTQYF. The CDR3 region has the DNA TGTGCCAGCAGCCCACAATTACCAGATACGCAGTATTTT. Drawing the rest from reference TRBV11-2 and TRBJ2-3, the complete variable domain is EAGVAQSPRYKIIEKRQSVAFWCNPISGHATLYWYQQILGQGPKLLIQFQNNGVVDDSQLPKDRFSAERLKGVDSTLKIQPAKLEDSAVYLCASSPQLPDTQYFGPGTRLTVL.

J is TRBJ1-5 and V is TRBV27; D gene ambiguous. The CDR3 is 13 residues long. Trimming pared 6 bases from V and 4 bases from J, leaving 10 bases between. Germline V lookup: CDR1 MNHEY, CDR2 SMNVEV (reference sequence). CDR3 nucleotides: TGTGCCAGCAGGTTACGTTGGAATCAGCCCCAGCATTTT. The encoded protein is CASRLRWNQPQHF.

The CDR3 coding sequence is TGTGCCAGCTACCGGGTGGGACCCTATAATTCACCCCTCCACTTT. It yields the protein CASYRVGPYNSPLHF. This rearrangement joins TRBV28 to TRBJ1-6; tentatively, D is TRBD1 (5 bases). Germline V CDR1 and CDR2: MDHEN, SYDVKM. The CDR3 is 15 amino acids. V lost 8 bases and J lost 2, with 13 bases in between.

V usage is TRBV14 and J usage is TRBJ2-7, with D maybe TRBD2 (5 bases). The germline V gene encodes CDR1 SGHDN and CDR2 FVKESK. V dropped 4 bases and J dropped 3 bases, with 13 bases sitting between them. This CDR3 has 14 residues. CDR3 protein: CASSRGSFGYEQYF. CDR3 bases: TGTGCCAGCAGCCGCGGGTCTTTCGGCTACGAGCAGTACTTC.

This clone has only a few counts. The chain carries TRBV5-5 and TRBJ2-7, with D unclear. The germline V gene encodes CDR1 SGHKS and CDR2 YYEKEE (reference sequence). This CDR3 has 11 amino acids. V was trimmed by 5 bases and J by 4 bases, leaving 7 bases between them. The CDR3 bases are TGTGCCAGCAGTCCTAGATACGAGCAGTACTTC. It codes for CASSPRYEQYF.

The chain uses TRBV30 and TRBJ2-7, with D perhaps matching TRBD1 (6 bases). This CDR3 is built from 12 residues. Germline loops: CDR1 GTSNPN, CDR2 SVGIG (reference sequence). V shed 3 bases and J shed 3 bases, with 9 bases lying between them. The CDR3 coding sequence is TGTGCCTGGAGATACAGGGACTACGAGCAGTACTTC. It codes for CAWRYRDYEQYF.

On this clone: Relative to the germline gene, one junction end is altered; a read error may explain this. The V gene is TRBV7-9, the J gene TRBJ1-1; 7 nucleotides line up with TRBD1. CDR3 length: 15 amino acids. CDR1 SEHNR and CDR2 FQNEAQ come from the germline V gene (reference sequence). CDR3 sequence (DNA): TGTGCCAGCAGCCTAGCGCAGGGGGTCAACACTGAAGCTTTCTTT. It is translated as CASSLAQGVNTEAFF.

Of note for this clone: This CDR3 is also generated by other DNA sequences in the sample. DNA for the CDR3: TGTGCCAGCAGCGTAGGGGGCCAAGAGACCCAGTACTTC. Amino acids: CASSVGGQETQYF. The genes are TRBV9 and TRBJ2-5; D gene ambiguous. The CDR3 is made up of 13 amino acids. V gave up 0 bases and J gave up 1 base, with 4 bases separating them. Germline loops: CDR1 SGDLS, CDR2 YYNGEE.

A word on this clone: The same CDR3 arises from other DNA sequences in this sample as well. As DNA, the CDR3 is TGTGCTAGTGGCTCGGGACAGGGAAACACTGAAGCTTTCTTT. Its protein product is CASGSGQGNTEAFF. The chain joins TRBV12-5 to TRBJ1-1, with 9 positions matching TRBD1. Germline CDR1 is LGHNT and CDR2 is FRNRAP. J was trimmed by 2 bases and V by 6 bases; bases with no gene match: 4. The CDR3 spans 14 residues.